These 16 T cell receptor beta chains were all obtained from the same sample, sequenced in a study of regulatory T cells in long-lasting Graves disease. Assembly of TCR beta libraries relied on iRepertoire HTBI primers together with Arm-PCR of CDR3 regions. TCRdb analysed the multiplex PCR reads with MiXCR anew, one entry per CDR3 protein. The sample lists 650,000 to 700,000 distinct CDR3 sequences; 30% were seen once. As for time point: persistent/refractory GD, antithyroid drugs over 5 years with positive TRAb. Preparation of the TCR library used RNA extracted from PBMCs. The source was peripheral blood mononuclear cells (PBMCs), collected when the disease was refractory, from a patient treated with antithyroid drugs. The receptors originated from a female donor with Graves disease.

J is TRBJ2-7 and V is TRBV6-5; a weak D match, TRBD2 (5 bases). CDR1 MNHEY and CDR2 SVGAGI come from the germline V gene. V lost 4 bases, J lost 0 bases, and 19 bases lay in between. The CDR3 covers 17 residues. CDR3 protein: CASSSRYSETSSYEQYF. For the CDR3, the DNA is TGTGCCAGCAGTTCCCGTTATTCAGAAACTAGCTCCTACGAGCAGTACTTC.

V usage is TRBV6-1 and J usage is TRBJ1-2, with a possible D match to TRBD1 (6 bases). Between the trimmed V and J ends, which lost 4 bases and 6 bases, there was a span of 12 bases. The germline V gene encodes CDR1 MNHNS and CDR2 SASEGT. This CDR3 region has 13 residues. The CDR3 region is CASSADRSHGYTF. The CDR3 region has the DNA TGTGCCAGCAGTGCTGACAGGAGCCATGGCTACACCTTC.

The rearrangement joins TRBV5-1 to TRBJ1-1, with a possible D match to TRBD1 (6 bases). Germline CDR1 is SGHRS and CDR2 is YFSETQ. This CDR3 is 18 amino acids long. Trimming cost V 5 bases and J 0 bases, with 23 bases left between them. CDR3 loop: CASRARVQGSAMNTEAFF. The CDR3 DNA reads as TGCGCCAGCAGGGCCCGTGTCCAGGGGTCGGCCATGAACACTGAAGCTTTCTTT.

This clonotype was counted many times. The CDR3 DNA follows: TGCGCCAGCAGCTTGGACTGGGGCTACGAGCAGTACTTC. It codes for CASSLDWGYEQYF. This chain connects TRBV5-1 to TRBJ2-7; no reliable D call. CDR1 and CDR2 from the germline V gene are SGHRS and YFSETQ. This CDR3 contains 13 residues. V was pared by 0 bases and J by 3 bases, with 7 bases between.

The chain carries TRBV20-1 and TRBJ1-5, with TRBD1 matching over 11 bases. Germline CDR1 and CDR2: DFQATT and SNEGSKA (reference sequence). The V and J ends lost 5 bases and 7 bases, in that order; junction bases with no gene match: 7. The CDR3 runs 14 residues. The CDR3 DNA follows: TGCAGTGCTTTGGACAGGGGGCGCGGACAGCCCCAGCATTTT. Residues: CSALDRGRGQPQHF.

This clonotype has a count of ten or more. The gene calls are TRBV12-3 or TRBV12-4 and TRBJ1-1, with 10 bases identical to TRBD1. This CDR3 spans 15 amino acids. Trimming cost V 6 bases and J 8 bases; bases outside gene matches: 12. CDR3 sequence (DNA): TGTGCCAGCAGCACCCCGACAGGGGGCGGGGCCGAAGCTTTCTTT. The encoded protein is CASSTPTGGGAEAFF.

In nucleotides, the CDR3 is TGTGCCAGCAGTCCAGGACCCTCTCAGTACTTC. Protein sequence: CASSPGPSQYF. The chain joins TRBV2 to TRBJ2-4; no firm D call. This CDR3 has 11 residues. Germline assignment: CDR1 SNHLY and CDR2 FYNNEI. V gave up 5 bases and J gave up 12 bases, with 11 bases separating them.

This clonotype was counted at least ten times. This chain connects TRBV20-1 to TRBJ1-1; tentative D call: TRBD1 (6 bases). The germline CDR1 and CDR2 sequences are DFQATT and SNEGSKA (reference sequence). CDR3 length equals 12 residues. V dropped 3 bases and J dropped 7 bases, with 12 bases sitting between them. The CDR3 DNA is TGCAGTGCTAGGTTTGGGACAAGTGAAGCTTTCTTT. Translation gives CSARFGTSEAFF.

This clonotype was counted a few times. The chain joins TRBV27 to TRBJ1-1, with D perhaps matching TRBD1 (6 bases). V lost 4 bases, J lost 2 bases, and 14 bases lay in between. The length of the CDR3 is 15 residues. Germline-derived CDR1 and CDR2 are MNHEY and SMNVEV (reference sequence). The CDR3 DNA follows: TGTGCCAGCAGTTCCACATGGGGGGCCAACACTGAAGCTTTCTTT. Translation gives CASSSTWGANTEAFF.

The CDR3 DNA is TGCGCCAGCAGCCCGTTGGGGGGAGCCTATAGCAATCAGCCCCAGCATTTT. Translated: CASSPLGGAYSNQPQHF. The chain links TRBV4-1 to TRBJ1-5; D may be TRBD1 (5 bases). This CDR3 contains 17 residues. V was trimmed by 4 bases and J by 0 bases, leaving 16 bases between them. The germline V gene has CDR1 MGHRA and CDR2 YSYEKL.

This clonotype was found a few times. V usage is TRBV20-1 and J usage is TRBJ1-2; unclear D gene. Trimming stripped 3 bases from V and 2 bases from J, with 7 bases between. CDR1 DFQATT and CDR2 SNEGSKA come from the germline V gene (reference sequence). The CDR3 is 12 residues long. The CDR3 DNA reads TGCAGTGCTAGGTCTCAAAACTATGGCTACACCTTC. Its translation is CSARSQNYGYTF.

This chain joins TRBV5-1 and TRBJ1-1; D is unresolved. Trimming took 0 bases from V and 4 from J, leaving 13 bases between them. Germline CDR1 reads SGHRS; CDR2 reads YFSETQ. The CDR3 spans 15 residues. The CDR3 sequence: CASSLAAGKGTEAFF. CDR3 in DNA: TGCGCCAGCAGCTTGGCGGCAGGAAAGGGCACTGAAGCTTTCTTT.

J is TRBJ1-2 and V is TRBV29-1, with D possibly TRBD1 on 6 matching bases. From germline, CDR1 is SQVTM and CDR2 ANQGSEA. The V gene lost 4 bases and the J gene lost 6 bases, with 18 bases spanning the gap. The CDR3 has 14 amino acids. The DNA for the CDR3 is TGCAGCGTTGTTTATGGGGGGCGGGTCGATGGCTACACCTTC. Translating gives CSVVYGGRVDGYTF.

Ten or more counts support this clonotype. V gene TRBV7-9 combines with J gene TRBJ2-7; no clear D gene. The CDR3 runs to 14 residues. CDR1 is SEHNR and CDR2 is FQNEAQ in the germline V gene (reference sequence). V was cut by 5 bases and J by 4 bases, with 15 bases left in between. In DNA, the CDR3 is TGTGCCAGCAGCACGGTAAGGGAAGGGTACGAGCAGTACTTC. Its translation is CASSTVREGYEQYF.

J is TRBJ1-1 and V is TRBV7-3, with a weak D call TRBD1 (6 bases). CDR3 size: 15 residues. Trimming took off 1 base at V and 5 bases at J, with 14 bases between the two ends. Looked up from germline, CDR1 is SGHTA and CDR2 is FQGTGA. The CDR3 bases are TGTGCCAGCAGCTTAAGTGGGGGGGCTGGTACTGAAGCTTTCTTT. Its protein is CASSLSGGAGTEAFF.

This chain uses TRBV6-1 with TRBJ1-1; TRBD1 is a possible D gene (6 bases). Germline loops: CDR1 MNHNS, CDR2 SASEGT. The CDR3 extends over 14 amino acids. V was shortened by 5 bases and J by 4 bases, with 14 bases between the two germline ends. CDR3 sequence (DNA): TGTGCCAGCAGTAACCCCACAGGGCCCACTGAAGCTTTCTTT. Translation: CASSNPTGPTEAFF.